This TCR beta chain was retrieved from a study of identical twins (dated by TCRdb to between 2015 and 2016). A note on the overall study: The study deep-sequenced TCR alpha and beta repertoires from monozygotic twins, unrelated adults of various ages and cord blood to test whether fetal clonotypes persist. Replicate twin experiments were performed at different times using different library preparation protocols to rule out contamination.

Concerning this clonotype: Its antigen specificity is not known. Base qualities are not recorded, but no much larger clone differs from it by a single base.

The CDR3 starts with the cysteine, ends with the phenylalanine, and has 16 residues. Kept here is only the CDR3 DNA, which spans 48 bases and is read in frame from base 1. Trimming takes 2 bases off V and 1 base off J; junction bases not matched to a gene: 6. CDR1 and CDR2 were assigned from the germline V gene (reference sequence) as GTSNPN and SVGIG. All donors were healthy Caucasians. Three unrelated non-twin adults were also sequenced: a male aged 18 to 30, a male aged 50 to 60 and a female aged 50 to 60. Miltenyi CD45RO+ enrichment and human naive T-cell isolation kits were used to isolate memory (CD45RO+) and naive T cells from PBMC. Study-level results and caveats: Recombination models systematically underestimated out-of-frame TCR alpha sharing in monozygotic twins but agreed with sharing between unrelated individuals. Zero-insertion analyses could be partly confounded by invariant T cells such as MAIT and iNKT, although diverse VJ usage argued against such confounding for most clonotypes. The excess sharing between twins in beta out-of-frame sequences was weaker because fewer shared sequences reduced the signal-to-noise ratio. Compared with coincidental sharing between unrelated individuals, out-of-frame TCR alpha sequences shared between twins had an excess of sequences with low generation probability. Because the same donors could not be followed over many years, the conclusions relied on cross-sectional statistical analysis. Abundant cord blood beta clonotypes carried fewer insertions; young adult naive repertoires showed a weaker similar trend, while memory repertoires showed none.

The library came from 5' RACE. These reads were obtained on an Illumina HiSeq 2000. Template switching added a universal primer binding site, and the final cDNA carried a unique molecular identifier that allowed TCR cDNA molecules to be counted accurately. Specific primers in the conserved constant-segment region were used to synthesize first-strand cDNA for TCR alpha and beta chains. To control for contamination, every cDNA library carried two barcodes: a SMART-Mk sample barcode plus Illumina barcodes. TruSeq adapter sequences and Illumina sample barcodes were added in two successive PCR steps. Sequencing of the TCR alpha and beta cDNA libraries was done on the Illumina HiSeq platform using custom primers. The original methods were these. Unique molecular identifiers were extracted from raw reads with MiGEC, and CDR3 positions were determined with MiXCR. Recombination models were inferred per individual with the repgenHMM and IGoR tools using an EM algorithm. The tcR package in R was used for shared clonotype analysis, with sharing normalized by the product of cloneset sizes. Out-of-frame nonproductive sequences were analyzed to study raw recombination free of thymic and clonal selection effects. TCRdb cleaned the public reads at Q25 with fastp, built clones with MiXCR and kept in-frame beta chains. Here each entry gathers all rows of one CDR3 protein and keeps the most common genes and DNA. The V and J calls and clone size are TCRdb's, not the authors'. Within this sample are roughly 710,000 distinct CDR3 sequences, with 6% to 6.5% of them counted one time only. Roughly 1.8% of the sample is held by the ten biggest clonotypes.

The sequence came from a man younger than 35 in good health. Sequencing used naive T cells sorted from blood. The sample's cell subset or site label, decoded: cells isolated with a human naive T-cell isolation kit. The chain uses TRBV30 and TRBJ2-1, and TRBD1 matches 9 of the central bases. The encoded CDR3 is CAWSLMTGGSYNEQFF. The DNA sequence is TGTGCCTGGAGTCTAATGACAGGGGGGTCCTACAATGAGCAGTTCTTC.